These T cell receptor beta chains were read from a single sample in a study of cytomegalovirus exposure and HLA in healthy donors. Produced via immunoSEQ multiplex PCR; TCRdb's table is partial and in-frame only. The data show under 170,000 clones, under 75% seen once. Sequencing was performed on PBMCs. Receptors were obtained from a woman in her sixties in good health and CMV-seropositive. CDR3s include the opening cysteine and the closing phenylalanine or tryptophan. Fields, in order: D gene, CDR3 length, clone size, V gene, J gene, CDR3 protein, CDR3 DNA. The D gene is left open where the match is weak. Not all rows give a size; the values are once, few, many and, for expanded clones, a class.

d_gene: -; len: 15; abundance: -; v_gene: TRBV15; j_gene: TRBJ1-1; CDR3aa: CATSFEAGGNTEAFF; CDR3nt: TGTGCCACCAGCTTCGAGGCCGGGGGGAACACTGAAGCTTTCTTT
d_gene: TRBD1; len: 15; abundance: -; v_gene: TRBV6-5; j_gene: TRBJ1-2; CDR3aa: CASSYSTGVHYGYTF; CDR3nt: TGTGCCAGCAGTTACTCCACAGGGGTTCACTATGGCTACACCTTC
d_gene: -; len: 17; abundance: once; v_gene: TRBV19; j_gene: TRBJ1-5; CDR3aa: CASTSRTPWVSNQPQHF; CDR3nt: TGTGCCAGTACCTCAAGGACACCGTGGGTGAGCAATCAGCCCCAGCATTTT
d_gene: TRBD1; len: 16; abundance: -; v_gene: TRBV7-9; j_gene: TRBJ2-7; CDR3aa: CASSYAAGQGVYEQYF; CDR3nt: TGTGCCAGCAGCTACGCGGCGGGACAGGGGGTTTACGAGCAGTACTTC
d_gene: -; len: 14; abundance: -; v_gene: TRBV10-3; j_gene: TRBJ2-3; CDR3aa: CAIMSGSGVDTQYF; CDR3nt: TGTGCCATCATGAGTGGGAGCGGAGTAGATACGCAGTATTTT
d_gene: TRBD2; len: 15; abundance: few; v_gene: TRBV19; j_gene: TRBJ2-1; CDR3aa: CASSSSGSSYNEQFF; CDR3nt: TGTGCCAGTAGTAGTAGCGGGAGCTCCTACAATGAGCAGTTCTTC
d_gene: -; len: 13; abundance: once; v_gene: TRBV6-6; j_gene: TRBJ2-7; CDR3aa: CASSYQGGNEQYF; CDR3nt: TGTGCCAGCAGTTATCAGGGAGGAAACGAGCAGTACTTC
d_gene: -; len: 14; abundance: -; v_gene: TRBV6-6; j_gene: TRBJ2-1; CDR3aa: CASSYLGNGNEQFF; CDR3nt: TGTGCCAGCAGTTACCTAGGTAACGGCAATGAGCAGTTCTTC
d_gene: -; len: 14; abundance: -; v_gene: TRBV5-1; j_gene: TRBJ1-2; CDR3aa: CASSAGQTNYGYTF; CDR3nt: TGCGCCAGCAGCGCAGGACAGACCAACTATGGCTACACCTTC
d_gene: TRBD2; len: 15; abundance: -; v_gene: TRBV27; j_gene: TRBJ2-1; CDR3aa: CASRPGGSLGNEQFF; CDR3nt: TGTGCCAGCAGACCAGGCGGGAGCCTTGGGAATGAGCAGTTCTTC
d_gene: TRBD2; len: 16; abundance: -; v_gene: TRBV5-1; j_gene: TRBJ2-2; CDR3aa: CASSLMREGQGGELFF; CDR3nt: TGCGCCAGCAGCTTGATGCGGGAGGGCCAAGGCGGGGAGCTGTTTTTT
d_gene: -; len: 15; abundance: -; v_gene: TRBV6-1; j_gene: TRBJ2-3; CDR3aa: CASRAVGASTDTQYF; CDR3nt: TGTGCCAGCAGGGCTGTGGGGGCCAGCACAGATACGCAGTATTTT
d_gene: -; len: 13; abundance: few; v_gene: TRBV6-1; j_gene: TRBJ1-5; CDR3aa: CASSTGVTQPQHF; CDR3nt: TGTGCCAGCAGTACGGGGGTGACTCAGCCCCAGCATTTT
d_gene: -; len: 14; abundance: few; v_gene: TRBV30; j_gene: TRBJ2-5; CDR3aa: CAWSALPEGETQYF; CDR3nt: TGTGCCTGGAGTGCACTTCCGGAGGGAGAGACCCAGTACTTC
d_gene: TRBD1; len: 17; abundance: -; v_gene: TRBV28; j_gene: TRBJ2-1; CDR3aa: CASRSYRGQSSYNEQFF; CDR3nt: TGTGCCAGCAGATCCTACAGGGGGCAGAGCTCCTACAATGAGCAGTTCTTC
d_gene: -; len: 14; abundance: -; v_gene: TRBV5-1; j_gene: TRBJ2-7; CDR3aa: CASSFRGLGYEQYF; CDR3nt: TGCGCCAGCAGCTTTCGGGGACTGGGCTACGAGCAGTACTTC
d_gene: -; len: 13; abundance: -; v_gene: TRBV7-2; j_gene: TRBJ2-7; CDR3aa: CASSLARSYEQYF; CDR3nt: TGTGCCAGCAGCCTTGCGCGGAGCTACGAGCAGTACTTC
d_gene: -; len: 17; abundance: -; v_gene: TRBV7-9; j_gene: TRBJ2-3; CDR3aa: CASSLPLAAEGTDTQYF; CDR3nt: TGTGCCAGCAGCTTACCCTTAGCGGCGGAGGGCACAGATACGCAGTATTTT
d_gene: -; len: 14; abundance: -; v_gene: TRBV5-1; j_gene: TRBJ1-5; CDR3aa: CASSVDGWNQPQHF; CDR3nt: TGCGCCAGCAGCGTGGACGGGTGGAATCAGCCCCAGCATTTT
d_gene: TRBD2; len: 16; abundance: -; v_gene: TRBV30; j_gene: TRBJ2-1; CDR3aa: CAWSVLGLADYNEQFF; CDR3nt: TGTGCCTGGAGTGTCCTGGGACTAGCGGACTACAATGAGCAGTTCTTC
d_gene: -; len: 12; abundance: -; v_gene: TRBV5-6; j_gene: TRBJ1-1; CDR3aa: CASSLALTEAFF; CDR3nt: TGTGCCAGCAGCTTGGCCTTAACTGAAGCTTTCTTT
d_gene: -; len: 16; abundance: -; v_gene: TRBV10-1; j_gene: TRBJ2-1; CDR3aa: CASSPKRRTTGDEQFF; CDR3nt: TGCGCCAGCAGTCCCAAAAGAAGGACAACTGGGGATGAGCAGTTCTTC